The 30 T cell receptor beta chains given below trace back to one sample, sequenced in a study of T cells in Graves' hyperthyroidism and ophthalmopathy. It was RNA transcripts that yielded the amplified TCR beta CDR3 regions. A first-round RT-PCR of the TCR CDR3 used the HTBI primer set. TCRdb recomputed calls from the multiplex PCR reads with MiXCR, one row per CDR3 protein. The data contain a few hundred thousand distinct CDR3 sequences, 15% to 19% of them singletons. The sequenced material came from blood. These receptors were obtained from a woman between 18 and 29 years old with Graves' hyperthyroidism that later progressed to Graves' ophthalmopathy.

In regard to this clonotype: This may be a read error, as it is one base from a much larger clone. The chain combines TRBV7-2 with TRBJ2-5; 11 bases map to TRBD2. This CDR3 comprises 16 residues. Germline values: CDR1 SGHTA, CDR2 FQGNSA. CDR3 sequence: CASRQSSGGYQDTQYF. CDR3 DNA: TGTGCCAGCAGGCAATCTAGCGGGGGGTACCAAGATACCCAGTACTTC.

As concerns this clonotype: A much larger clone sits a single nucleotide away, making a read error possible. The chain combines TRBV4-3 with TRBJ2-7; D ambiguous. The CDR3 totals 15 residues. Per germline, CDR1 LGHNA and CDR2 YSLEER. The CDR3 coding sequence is TGCGCCAGCAGCCCTTCTGCTGATTATCGCTACGAGCCGTACTTC. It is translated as CASSPSADYRYEPYF.

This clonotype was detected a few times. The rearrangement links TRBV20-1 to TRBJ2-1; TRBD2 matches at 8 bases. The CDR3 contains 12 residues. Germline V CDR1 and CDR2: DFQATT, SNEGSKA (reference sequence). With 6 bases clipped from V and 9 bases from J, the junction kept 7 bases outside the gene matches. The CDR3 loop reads CSADGRASEQFF. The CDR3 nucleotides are TGCAGTGCGGACGGGAGGGCCAGTGAGCAGTTCTTC.

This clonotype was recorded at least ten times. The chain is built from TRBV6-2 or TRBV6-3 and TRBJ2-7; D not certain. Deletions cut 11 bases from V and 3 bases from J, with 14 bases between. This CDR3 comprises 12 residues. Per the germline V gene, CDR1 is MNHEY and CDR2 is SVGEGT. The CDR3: CAGSDGYYEQYF. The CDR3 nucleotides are TGTGCCGGATCTGACGGATACTACGAGCAGTACTTC.

CDR3 nucleotides: TGCAGCTTAGCGGGGGAGCAGTTCTTC. This encodes CSLAGEQFF. V and J are TRBV20-1 and TRBJ2-1; 8 positions agree with TRBD2. This CDR3 region has 9 residues. Per germline, CDR1 DFQATT and CDR2 SNEGSKA (reference sequence).

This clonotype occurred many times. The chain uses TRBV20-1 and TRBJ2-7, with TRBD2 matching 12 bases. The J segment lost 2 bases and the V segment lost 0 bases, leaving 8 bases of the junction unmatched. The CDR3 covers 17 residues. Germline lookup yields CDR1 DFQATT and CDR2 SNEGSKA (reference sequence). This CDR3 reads CSARESLLAGGPYEQYF. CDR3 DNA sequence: TGCAGTGCTAGAGAATCCCTCCTAGCGGGAGGGCCCTACGAGCAGTACTTC.

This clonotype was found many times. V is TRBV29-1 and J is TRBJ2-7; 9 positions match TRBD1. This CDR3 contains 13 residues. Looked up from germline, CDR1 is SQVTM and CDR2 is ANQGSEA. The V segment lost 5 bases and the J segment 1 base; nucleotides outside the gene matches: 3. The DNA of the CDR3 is TGCAGCGTTACGGACAGGGGATCCTACGAGCAGTACTTC. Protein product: CSVTDRGSYEQYF.

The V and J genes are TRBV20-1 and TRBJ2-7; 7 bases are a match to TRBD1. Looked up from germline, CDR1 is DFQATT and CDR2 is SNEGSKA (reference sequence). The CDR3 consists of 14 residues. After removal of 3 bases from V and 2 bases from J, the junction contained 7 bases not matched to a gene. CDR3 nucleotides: TGCAGTGCTAGGTGGGACAGTAAACCCTACGAGCAGTACTTC. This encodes CSARWDSKPYEQYF.

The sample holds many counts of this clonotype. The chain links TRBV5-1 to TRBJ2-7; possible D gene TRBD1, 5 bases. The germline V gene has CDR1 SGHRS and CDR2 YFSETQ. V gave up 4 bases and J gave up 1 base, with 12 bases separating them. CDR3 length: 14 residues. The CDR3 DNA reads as TGCGCCAGCAGCCCGATCAGGGTGTCCTACGAGCAGTACTTC. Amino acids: CASSPIRVSYEQYF.

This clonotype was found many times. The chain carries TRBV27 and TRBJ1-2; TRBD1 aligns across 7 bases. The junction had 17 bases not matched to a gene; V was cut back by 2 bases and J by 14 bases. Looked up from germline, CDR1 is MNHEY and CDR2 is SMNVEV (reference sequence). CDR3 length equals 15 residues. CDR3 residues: CASSLPGQPPARLTF. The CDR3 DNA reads TGTGCCAGCAGTTTACCGGGACAGCCTCCAGCACGGCTTACCTTC.

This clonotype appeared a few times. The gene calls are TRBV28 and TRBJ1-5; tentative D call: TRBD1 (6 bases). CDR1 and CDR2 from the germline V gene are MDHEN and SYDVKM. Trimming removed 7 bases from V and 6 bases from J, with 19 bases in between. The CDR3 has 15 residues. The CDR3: CASIPGHQIGQPQHF. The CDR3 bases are TGTGCCAGCATTCCGGGACATCAGATAGGTCAGCCCCAGCATTTT.

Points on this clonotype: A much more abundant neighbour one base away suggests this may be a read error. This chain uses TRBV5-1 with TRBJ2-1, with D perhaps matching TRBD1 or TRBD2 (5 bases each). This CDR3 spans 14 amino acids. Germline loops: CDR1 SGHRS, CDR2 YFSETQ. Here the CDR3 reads CTSSFREPGNEQFF. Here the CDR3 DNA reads TGCACCAGCAGCTTCAGGGAGCCAGGCAATGAGCAGTTCTTC.

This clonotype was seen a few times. The CDR3 sequence: CASSQETGFLGGYTF. The CDR3 nucleotides are TGCGCCAGCAGCCAAGAGACAGGGTTTTTAGGTGGCTACACCTTC. The genes are TRBV4-1 and TRBJ1-2, with TRBD1 matching 7 bases. The CDR3 length is 15 residues. V shed 0 bases, J shed 7 bases, and the junction held 8 bases outside the gene matches. The germline V gene encodes CDR1 MGHRA and CDR2 YSYEKL.

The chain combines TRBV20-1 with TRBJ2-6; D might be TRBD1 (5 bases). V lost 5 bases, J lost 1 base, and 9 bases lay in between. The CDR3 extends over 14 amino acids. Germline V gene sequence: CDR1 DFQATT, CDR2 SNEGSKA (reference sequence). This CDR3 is CSAPTGSGANVLTF. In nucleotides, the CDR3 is TGCAGTGCTCCTACAGGATCTGGGGCCAACGTCCTGACTTTC.

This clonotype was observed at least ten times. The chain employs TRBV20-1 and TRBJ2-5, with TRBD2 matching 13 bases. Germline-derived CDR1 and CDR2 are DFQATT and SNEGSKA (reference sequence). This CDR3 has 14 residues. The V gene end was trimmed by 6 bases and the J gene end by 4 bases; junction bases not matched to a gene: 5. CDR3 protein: CSARLAGGGETQYF. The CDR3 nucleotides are TGCAGTGCCCGACTAGCGGGAGGTGGAGAGACCCAGTACTTC.

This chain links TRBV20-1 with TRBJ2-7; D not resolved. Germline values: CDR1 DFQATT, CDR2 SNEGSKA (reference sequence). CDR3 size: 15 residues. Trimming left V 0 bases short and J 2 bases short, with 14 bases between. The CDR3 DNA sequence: TGCAGTGCTAGAGATCTAGGCATCCAACCCTACGAGCAGTACTTC. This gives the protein CSARDLGIQPYEQYF.

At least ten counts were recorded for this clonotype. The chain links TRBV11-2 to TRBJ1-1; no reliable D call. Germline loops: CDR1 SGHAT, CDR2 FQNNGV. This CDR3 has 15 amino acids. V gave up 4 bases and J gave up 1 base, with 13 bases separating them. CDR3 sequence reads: CASSYPSSGNTEAFF. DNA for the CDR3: TGTGCCAGCAGCTACCCGAGTTCAGGGAACACTGAAGCTTTCTTT.

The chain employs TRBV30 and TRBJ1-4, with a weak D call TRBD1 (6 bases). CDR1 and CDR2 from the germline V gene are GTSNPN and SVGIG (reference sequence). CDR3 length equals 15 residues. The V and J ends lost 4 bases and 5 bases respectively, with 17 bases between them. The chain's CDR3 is CAWTSHRVPNEKLFF. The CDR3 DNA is TGTGCCTGGACCAGCCACAGGGTCCCAAATGAAAAACTGTTTTTT.

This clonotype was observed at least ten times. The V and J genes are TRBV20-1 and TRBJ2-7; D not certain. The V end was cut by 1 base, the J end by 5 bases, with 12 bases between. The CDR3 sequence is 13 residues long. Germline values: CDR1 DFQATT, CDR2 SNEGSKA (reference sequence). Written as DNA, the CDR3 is TGCAGTGCTAGAGTCCCGAGACGGAACGAGCAGTACTTC. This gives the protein CSARVPRRNEQYF.

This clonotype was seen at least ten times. CDR3 in DNA: TGTGCCAGCAGTTTAGGTAGCGGACCAAGCTCCTACAATGAGCAGTTCTTC. This encodes CASSLGSGPSSYNEQFF. The V and J genes are TRBV27 and TRBJ2-1, with D possibly matching TRBD2 (6 bases). Germline V gene lookup returns CDR1 MNHEY and CDR2 SMNVEV (reference sequence). The CDR3 consists of 17 residues. The V end was cut by 2 bases, the J end by 0 bases, with 14 bases between.

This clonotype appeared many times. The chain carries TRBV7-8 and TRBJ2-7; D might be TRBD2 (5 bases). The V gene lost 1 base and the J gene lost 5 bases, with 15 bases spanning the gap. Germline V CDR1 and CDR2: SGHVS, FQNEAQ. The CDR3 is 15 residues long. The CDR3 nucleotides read TGTGCCAGCAGCTTAGTGGCTCCCGGGGTGGACGAGCAGTACTTC. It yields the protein CASSLVAPGVDEQYF.

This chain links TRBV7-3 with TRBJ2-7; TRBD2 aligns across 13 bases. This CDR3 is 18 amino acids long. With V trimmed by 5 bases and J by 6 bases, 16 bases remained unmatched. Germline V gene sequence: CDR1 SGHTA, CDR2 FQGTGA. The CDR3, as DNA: TGTGCCAGCAGCAACCTCCCCCTAACTAGCGGGGGGGCCGGCGAGCAGTACTTC. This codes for CASSNLPLTSGGAGEQYF.

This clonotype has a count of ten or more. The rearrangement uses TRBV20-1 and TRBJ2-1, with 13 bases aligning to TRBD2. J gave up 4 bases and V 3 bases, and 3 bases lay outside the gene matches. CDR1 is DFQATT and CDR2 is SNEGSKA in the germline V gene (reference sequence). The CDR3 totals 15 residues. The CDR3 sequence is CSARTSGRKYNEQFF. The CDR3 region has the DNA TGCAGTGCTAGGACTAGCGGGAGGAAGTACAATGAGCAGTTCTTC.

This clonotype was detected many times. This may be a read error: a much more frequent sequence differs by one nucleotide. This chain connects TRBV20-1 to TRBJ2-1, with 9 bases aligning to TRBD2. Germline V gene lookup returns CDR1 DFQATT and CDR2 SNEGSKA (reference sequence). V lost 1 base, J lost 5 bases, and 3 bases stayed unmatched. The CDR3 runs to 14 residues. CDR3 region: CSARGLAANNEQFF. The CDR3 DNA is TGCAGTGCTAGAGGACTAGCGGCCAACAATGAGCAGTTCTTC.

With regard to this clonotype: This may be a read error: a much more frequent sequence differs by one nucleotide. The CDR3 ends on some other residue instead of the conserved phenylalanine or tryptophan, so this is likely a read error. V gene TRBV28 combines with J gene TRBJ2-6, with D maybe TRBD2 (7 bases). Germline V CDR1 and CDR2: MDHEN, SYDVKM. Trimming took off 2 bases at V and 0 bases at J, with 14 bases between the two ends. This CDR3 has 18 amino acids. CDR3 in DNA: TGTGCCAGCAGTTTAGAGGGGGAGGGGAGCTCTGGGGCCAACGTCCTGACTTAC. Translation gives CASSLEGEGSSGANVLTY.

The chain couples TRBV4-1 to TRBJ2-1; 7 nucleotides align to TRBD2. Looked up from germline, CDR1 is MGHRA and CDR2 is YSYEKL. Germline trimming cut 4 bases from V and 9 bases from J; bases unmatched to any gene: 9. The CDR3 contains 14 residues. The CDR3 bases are TGCGCCAGCAGCCGCGGTTGGGGGGGGATTGAGCAGTTCTTC. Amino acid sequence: CASSRGWGGIEQFF.

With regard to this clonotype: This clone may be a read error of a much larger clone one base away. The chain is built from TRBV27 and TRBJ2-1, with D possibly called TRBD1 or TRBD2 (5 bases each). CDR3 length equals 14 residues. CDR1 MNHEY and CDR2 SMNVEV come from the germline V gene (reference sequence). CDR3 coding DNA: TGTGCCAGCAGTGTCGGGACCCGCTACAATGAGCTGTTCTTC. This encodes CASSVGTRYNELFF.

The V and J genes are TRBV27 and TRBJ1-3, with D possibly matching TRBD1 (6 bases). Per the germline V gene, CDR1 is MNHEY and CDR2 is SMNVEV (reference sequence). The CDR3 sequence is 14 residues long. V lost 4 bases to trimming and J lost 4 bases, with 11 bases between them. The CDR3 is CASSSPGEGNTIYF. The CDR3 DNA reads TGTGCCAGCAGTTCACCAGGGGAAGGAAACACCATATATTTT.

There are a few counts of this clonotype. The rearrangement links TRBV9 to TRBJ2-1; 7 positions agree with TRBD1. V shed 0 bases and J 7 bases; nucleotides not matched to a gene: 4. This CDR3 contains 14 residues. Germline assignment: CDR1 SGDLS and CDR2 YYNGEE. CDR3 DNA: TGTGCCAGCAGCGTAGACCCACAGGGGAATGAGCAGTTCTTC. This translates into CASSVDPQGNEQFF.

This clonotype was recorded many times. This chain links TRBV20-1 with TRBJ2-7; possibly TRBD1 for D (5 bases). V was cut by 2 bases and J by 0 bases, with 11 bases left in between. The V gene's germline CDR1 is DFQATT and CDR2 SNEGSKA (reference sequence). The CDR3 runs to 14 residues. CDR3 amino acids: CSARQGGFSYEQYF. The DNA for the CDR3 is TGCAGTGCTAGACAGGGCGGCTTCTCCTACGAGCAGTACTTC.